This TCR beta chain comes out of a study of OX40 agonist ivuxolimab in advanced cancers. Regarding the study in general: Ivuxolimab, which targeted the costimulatory receptor OX40 (CD134), was an agonistic, fully human IgG2 monoclonal antibody. Intravenous ivuxolimab was administered to patients every 2 weeks at six dose levels: 0.01, 0.1, 0.3, 1.5, 3 and 10 mg/kg. Of the approximately 50 patients in dose escalation, 19 had hepatocellular carcinoma, about 15 had melanoma, 9 had renal cell carcinoma and 9 had head and neck cancer. In the dose-escalation cohort, roughly four fifths of patients were male, and the mean age was approximately 60 years, with a range of roughly 23 to 85. Prior anti-PD-1, anti-PD-L1 or anti-CTLA-4 therapy was permitted, and checkpoint inhibitors had been received by under 50% of dose-escalation patients. Partial responses were achieved by three dose-escalation patients, of whom one had hepatocellular carcinoma and two had cutaneous melanoma. The point of sequencing TCRbeta in the periphery was to test whether ivuxolimab changed TCR sequence diversity and drove clonal T-cell expansion. The paper covers the monotherapy dose-escalation part of the phase I ivuxolimab trial, which included N of about 56 patients. General findings and caveats noted by the study authors: Low levels of normalized T-cell clonal expansion were also seen in some patients who did not respond. The antigen specificity of the clonally expanded peripheral T cells was not determined. At doses of 0.1 to 3.0 mg/kg, clonal expansion of both CD4+ and CD8+ T cells in blood was seen between baseline and week 6. In partial responders in the 0.1-3.0 mg/kg groups, normalized peripheral clonal expansion was found to be among the lowest, especially among CD8+ T cells. After ivuxolimab, CD8+ T cells had more expanded clones than CD4+ T cells on average.

Genomic DNA was extracted from sorted cells for sequencing of the TCRbeta CDR3 region. The immunoSEQ Assay was used for sequencing of TCRbeta CDR3 regions. TCRdb limited this immuneACCESS table to in-frame rearrangements with V and J called. A share of clones is missing; checked studies link under half to unresolved V genes, and the rest is unexplained. For this sample there are tens of thousands of clones; approximately 79% appear just once. The ten largest clonotypes hold about a tenth of the sample. Reading from cysteine to phenylalanine, the CDR3 counts 13 amino acids. Only CDR3 DNA remains: 39 bases, in frame from the first base. CDR1 and CDR2, per the germline V gene, are ENHRY and SYGVKD. As regards this clone: Its antigen remains unidentified. Germline and junction disagree at one end, which may indicate a read error. Other DNA sequences from this sample encode an identical CDR3 as well.

The trial excluded patients who had a history of autoimmune disease or were on systemic immunosuppression. Peripheral blood for TCR sequencing was drawn from every dose cohort at baseline, at cycle 4 day 1 and at cycle 7 day 1. The samples were taken from a phase I, first-in-human, multicenter, open-label dose-escalation trial of ivuxolimab. Adults with locally advanced or metastatic melanoma, renal cell, hepatocellular, or head and neck squamous cell carcinoma were enrolled in the trial. CD4+ and CD8+ T cells were sorted separately from peripheral blood before TCR sequencing. The rearranged chain carries TRBV10-3 and TRBJ1-6; the D gene identity is not certain. The source was CD4+ or CD8+ T cells sorted from blood, collected in a trial of the OX40 agonist ivuxolimab. This sequence originates from an adult with an advanced solid tumor such as melanoma, head and neck, liver or kidney cancer. At the DNA level, the sequence is TGTGCCATCAGCGAGTCGGGGAATTCACCCCTCCACTTT. The translation is CAISESGNSPLHF.